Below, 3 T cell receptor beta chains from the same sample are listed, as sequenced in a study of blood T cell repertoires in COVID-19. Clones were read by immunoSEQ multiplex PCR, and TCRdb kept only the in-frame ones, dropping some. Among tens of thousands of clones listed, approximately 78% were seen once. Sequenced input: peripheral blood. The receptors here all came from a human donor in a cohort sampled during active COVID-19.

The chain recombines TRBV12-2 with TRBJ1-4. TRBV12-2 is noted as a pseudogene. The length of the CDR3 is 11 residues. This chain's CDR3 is CATTADEKLFF. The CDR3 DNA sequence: TGTGCAACCACGGCGGATGAAAAACTGTTTTTT.

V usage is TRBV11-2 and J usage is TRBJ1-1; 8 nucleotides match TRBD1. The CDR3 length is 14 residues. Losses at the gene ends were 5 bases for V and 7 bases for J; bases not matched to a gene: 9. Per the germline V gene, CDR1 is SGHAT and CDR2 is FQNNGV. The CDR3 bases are TGTGCCAGCAGCAAAACGACAGGGGATTTTGAAGCTTTCTTT. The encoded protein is CASSKTTGDFEAFF.

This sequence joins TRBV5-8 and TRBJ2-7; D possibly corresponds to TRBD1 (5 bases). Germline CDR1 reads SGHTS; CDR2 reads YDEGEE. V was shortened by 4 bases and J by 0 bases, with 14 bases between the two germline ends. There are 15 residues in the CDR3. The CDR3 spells CASSSTGMSSYEQYF. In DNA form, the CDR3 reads TGTGCCAGCAGCAGTACAGGAATGAGCTCCTACGAGCAGTACTTC.